The clone carrying this T cell receptor (beta chain) was seen a few times. This sample was taken from a study of blood T cell repertoires in COVID-19. Study-wide background: From the United States, Italy and Spain came samples of acute and convalescent COVID-19. PBMCs, B-cell-depleted T cells, or T cells provided the cDNA or gDNA that made up the material.

CDR3 length: 16 residues. The V gene lost 0 bases and the J gene lost 5 bases, with 17 bases spanning the gap. Per germline, CDR1 WNHNN and CDR2 SYGVQD (reference sequence). As processed by the authors: Using reference gene primer amplification, nucleated cell counts were estimated. The method was immunoSEQ multiplex PCR; TCRdb's version includes in-frame clones alone and lacks a portion of them. The V and J calls and clone size come from that table; D and trimming were worked out from the DNA. This sample has around 79,000 clones, with about 87% found just once. This chain joins TRBV10-1 and TRBJ2-7; perhaps TRBD2 as D (5 bases). The specimen sequenced was peripheral blood. This TCR came from a human donor in a cohort sampled during active COVID-19. CDR3 sequence reads: CASSESPNGGRNEQYF. CDR3 nucleotides: TGCGCCAGCAGTGAGTCGCCGAACGGAGGTCGTAACGAGCAGTACTTC.